The T cell receptor (beta chain) described here comes from a study of blood T cell repertoires in COVID-19. The table came from immunoSEQ multiplex PCR; TCRdb's copy has only in-frame clones and leaves some out. Here the sample spans a few hundred thousand clones, over 75% being singletons. Recovered status in Cohort 3 required two negative PCRs, clearance, or symptom resolution. This clonotype originated in a woman aged 45-65 years who had recovered from COVID-19. The sequenced material came from PBMCs or T cells enriched from blood (not recorded which).

Here the CDR3 reads CASSQQQSYEQYF. The CDR3 bases are TGCGCCAGCAGCCAACAACAGTCCTACGAGCAGTACTTC. The rearrangement joins TRBV4-1 to TRBJ2-7; D remains ambiguous. This CDR3 is 13 amino acids long. V lost 2 bases, J lost 1 base, and 6 bases lay in between. CDR1 and CDR2 (germline): MGHRA, YSYEKL.